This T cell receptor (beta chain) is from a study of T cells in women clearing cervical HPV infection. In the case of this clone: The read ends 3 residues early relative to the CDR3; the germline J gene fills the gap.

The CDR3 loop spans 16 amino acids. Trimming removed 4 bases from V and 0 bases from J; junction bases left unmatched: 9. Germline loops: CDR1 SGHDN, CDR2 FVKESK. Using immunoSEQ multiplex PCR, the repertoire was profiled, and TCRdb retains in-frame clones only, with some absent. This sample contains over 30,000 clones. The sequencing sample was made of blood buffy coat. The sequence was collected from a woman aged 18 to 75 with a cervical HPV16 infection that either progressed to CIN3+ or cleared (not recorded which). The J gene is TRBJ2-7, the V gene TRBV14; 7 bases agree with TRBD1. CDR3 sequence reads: CASSPVPGTVSYEQYF. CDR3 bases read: TGTGCCAGCAGCCCAGTTCCCGGGACAGTCTCCTACGAG.